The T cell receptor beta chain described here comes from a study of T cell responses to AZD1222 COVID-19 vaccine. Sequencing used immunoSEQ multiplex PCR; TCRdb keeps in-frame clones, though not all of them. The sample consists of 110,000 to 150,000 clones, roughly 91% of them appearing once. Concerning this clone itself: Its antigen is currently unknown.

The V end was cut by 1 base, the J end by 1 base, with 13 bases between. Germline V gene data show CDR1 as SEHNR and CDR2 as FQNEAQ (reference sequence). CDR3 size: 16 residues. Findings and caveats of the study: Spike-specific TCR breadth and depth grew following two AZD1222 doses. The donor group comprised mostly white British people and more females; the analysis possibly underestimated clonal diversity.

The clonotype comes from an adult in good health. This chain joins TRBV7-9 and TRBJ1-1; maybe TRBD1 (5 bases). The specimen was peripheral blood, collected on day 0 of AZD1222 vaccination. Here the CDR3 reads CASSLGPPGRNTEAFF. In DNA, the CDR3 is TGTGCCAGCAGCTTAGGCCCCCCAGGGAGGAACACTGAAGCTTTCTTT.